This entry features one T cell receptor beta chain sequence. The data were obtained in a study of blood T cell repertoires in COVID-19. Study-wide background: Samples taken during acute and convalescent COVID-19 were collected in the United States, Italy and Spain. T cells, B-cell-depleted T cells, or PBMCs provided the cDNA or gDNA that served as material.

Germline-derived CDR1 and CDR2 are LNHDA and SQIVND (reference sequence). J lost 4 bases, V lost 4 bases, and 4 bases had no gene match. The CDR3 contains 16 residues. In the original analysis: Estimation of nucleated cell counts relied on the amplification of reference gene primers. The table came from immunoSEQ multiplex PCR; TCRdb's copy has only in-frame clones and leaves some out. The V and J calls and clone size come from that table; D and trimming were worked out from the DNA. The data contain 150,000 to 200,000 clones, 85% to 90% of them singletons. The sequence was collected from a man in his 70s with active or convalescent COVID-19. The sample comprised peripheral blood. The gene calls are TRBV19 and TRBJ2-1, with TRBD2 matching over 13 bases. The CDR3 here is CASSTPGLAGYNEQFF. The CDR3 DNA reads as TGTGCCAGTAGTACACCGGGACTAGCGGGGTACAATGAGCAGTTCTTC.